The present entry profiles one T cell receptor (beta chain) with its context. This sample was taken from a study of blood T cell repertoires in COVID-19. The germline CDR1 and CDR2 sequences are SNHLY and FYNNEI. J lost 10 bases, V lost 4 bases, and 6 bases had no gene match. The CDR3 runs 14 residues. The data were produced by immunoSEQ multiplex PCR, yet TCRdb's version contains in-frame clones alone and is incomplete. The data show a few hundred thousand clones, around 85% seen once. The chain couples TRBV2 to TRBJ1-6; 8 nucleotides agree with TRBD1. Sequenced material: PBMCs or T cells enriched from blood (not recorded which). The clonotype originates from a woman aged 60-75 years who had recovered from COVID-19. The CDR3 nucleotides are TGTGCCAGCAGTGGGAAAGACAGGGGCTCACCCCTCCACTTT. It encodes CASSGKDRGSPLHF.